The 19 T cell receptor beta chains reported below all come from one sample, sequenced in a study of blood T cells in healthy people across ages. Next came a second PCR, run for about 6 to 12 cycles, which used a sample-barcoded 5' primer along with a J-beta primer mix. MiXCR was run by TCRdb on the 5' RACE reads, yielding one entry per CDR3 protein. The table has about 1,400,000 distinct CDR3 sequences, roughly 60% seen once; the top ten hold 6.7%. The sample taken for sequencing was blood. The receptors were gathered from a man younger than 35 in good health.

The V call is TRBV4-3, the J call TRBJ2-2, with TRBD2 identical over 9 bases. The length of the CDR3 is 16 residues. Losses at the gene ends were 0 bases for V and 8 bases for J; bases not matched to a gene: 7. Germline-derived CDR1 and CDR2 are LGHNA and YSLEER. The CDR3 protein is CASSQDGLAGYGELFF. The CDR3 bases are TGCGCCAGCAGCCAAGATGGGCTAGCGGGGTATGGGGAGCTGTTTTTT.

The V gene is TRBV27, the J gene TRBJ2-3, with 12 nucleotides matching TRBD1. V lost 4 bases and J lost 4; bases outside the gene matches: 9. This CDR3 is 17 amino acids long. Germline assignment: CDR1 MNHEY and CDR2 SMNVEV (reference sequence). CDR3 coding DNA: TGTGCCAGCAGTTGTATTCCGGGACAGGGGGCCTCAGATACGCAGTATTTT. Residues: CASSCIPGQGASDTQYF.

The genes are TRBV7-2 and TRBJ1-1; D may be TRBD1 (6 bases). The CDR3 is 15 amino acids. CDR1 and CDR2 (germline): SGHTA, FQGNSA. Trimming pared 4 bases from V and 11 bases from J, leaving 23 bases between. In DNA form, the CDR3 reads TGTGCCAGCAGCTCCTCCCCGGACAGTTCATCGATCGCTTTCTTT. Its translation: CASSSSPDSSSIAFF.

The table lists this clonotype with a count of one. This chain connects TRBV12-3 or TRBV12-4 to TRBJ1-6; 10 bases fit TRBD1. V lost 5 bases to trimming and J lost 10 bases; unmatched junction nucleotides: 5. This CDR3 has 14 amino acids. CDR3 protein: CASSGDRGYSPLHF. DNA for the CDR3: TGTGCCAGCAGTGGGGACAGGGGATACTCACCCCTCCACTTT.

This clonotype was seen only a few times. The genes are TRBV5-1 and TRBJ1-1; D remains unclear. V lost 0 bases and J 0 bases, leaving 9 bases between the germline ends. CDR3 size: 15 residues. Germline CDR1 and CDR2: SGHRS and YFSETQ. CDR3: CASSLDRGMNTEAFF. In nucleotides, the CDR3 is TGCGCCAGCAGCTTGGATCGGGGAATGAACACTGAAGCTTTCTTT.

V is TRBV20-1 and J is TRBJ2-4, with D perhaps matching TRBD2 (5 bases). Germline V gene data show CDR1 as DFQATT and CDR2 as SNEGSKA (reference sequence). Trimming shortened V by 3 bases and J by 0 bases, and 12 bases separated the two germline ends. The CDR3 runs 15 residues. CDR3 DNA: TGCAGTGCTAGTCCCTCGGGATCAGCCAAAAACATTCAGTACTTC. Translation gives CSASPSGSAKNIQYF.

This clonotype has only a few counts. The V and J genes are TRBV12-3 or TRBV12-4 and TRBJ2-7, with 10 bases that match TRBD1. CDR3 length equals 14 residues. V lost 4 bases to trimming and J lost 3 bases; unmatched junction nucleotides: 3. The DNA of the CDR3 is TGTGCCAGCAGTTGGCGGACAGGGGGCTACGAGCAGTACTTC. It translates to CASSWRTGGYEQYF.

In this sample, this clonotype turned up many times. J is TRBJ1-2 and V is TRBV5-1; a weak D match, TRBD1 (6 bases). Germline CDR1 SGHRS, CDR2 YFSETQ. The germline V and J ends were trimmed by 4 bases and 7 bases, with 20 bases remaining between them. The CDR3 runs to 15 residues. The CDR3 sequence: CASSEATTGRGGYTF. As DNA, the CDR3 is TGCGCCAGCAGCGAGGCCACGACAGGAAGGGGTGGCTACACCTTC.

CDR3 nucleotide sequence: TGTGCCAGTGGGGGTACAGGTGAGCAGTTCTTC. This translates into CASGGTGEQFF. The rearrangement uses TRBV6-5 and TRBJ2-1; D may be TRBD1 or TRBD2 (5 bases each). CDR1 and CDR2 (germline): MNHEY, SVGAGI. With 9 bases removed from V and 9 bases from J, the gap between germline ends came to 12 bases. The CDR3 sequence is 11 residues long.

The CDR3 loop is CASSPTYTGELFF. CDR3 sequence (DNA): TGTGCCAGCAGCCCAACATACACCGGGGAGCTGTTTTTT. The chain has TRBV7-7 and TRBJ2-2, with D hard to call. V shed 5 bases and J shed 3 bases, with 7 bases lying between them. Germline V CDR1 and CDR2: SSHAT, FNYEAQ (reference sequence). This CDR3 region has 13 residues.

The chain couples TRBV20-1 to TRBJ2-5; 10 bases align to TRBD2. This CDR3 region has 14 residues. With 3 bases clipped from V and 4 bases from J, the junction kept 5 bases outside the gene matches. The germline V gene has CDR1 DFQATT and CDR2 SNEGSKA (reference sequence). Here the CDR3 reads CSASGLAVSETQYF. As DNA, the CDR3 is TGCAGTGCTAGCGGACTAGCGGTGTCAGAGACCCAGTACTTC.

V and J are TRBV10-2 and TRBJ2-1; D gene uncertain. The germline V gene has CDR1 WSHSY and CDR2 SAAADI. The ends were cut back, 7 bases at V and 6 bases at J, with 10 bases in the middle. The CDR3 extends over 12 amino acids. CDR3 bases: TGCGCCAGCATTGATAGCTTCAATGAGCAGTTCTTC. Translation: CASIDSFNEQFF.

There are a few counts of this clonotype. The rearrangement joins TRBV4-1 to TRBJ1-2; D perhaps matches TRBD1 (6 bases). The V end was cut by 1 base, the J end by 6 bases, with 12 bases between. Germline V gene lookup returns CDR1 MGHRA and CDR2 YSYEKL. The CDR3 has 14 residues. The CDR3 is CASSQVPGADGYTF. For the CDR3, the DNA is TGCGCCAGCAGCCAAGTTCCAGGGGCGGATGGCTACACCTTC.

Details on this clonotype: The junction shows a germline mismatch at one end, possibly a read error. The chain uses TRBV20-1 and TRBJ2-5; D might be TRBD2 (7 bases). The germline V gene encodes CDR1 DFQATT and CDR2 SNEGSKA (reference sequence). The CDR3 covers 13 residues. The CDR3 reads CSARGGGQETKYF. DNA for the CDR3: TGCAGTGCCCGGGGCGGGGGACAAGAGACCAAGTACTTC.

This clonotype has more than one count but fewer than ten. The chain links TRBV4-1 to TRBJ2-7, with D unclear. V gave up 0 bases and J gave up 5 bases, with 11 bases separating them. This CDR3 is 14 amino acids long. The V gene's germline CDR1 is MGHRA and CDR2 YSYEKL. CDR3: CASSQDGLGDEQYF. The CDR3, as DNA: TGCGCCAGCAGCCAAGATGGCCTCGGCGACGAGCAGTACTTC.

The rearrangement joins TRBV12-3 or TRBV12-4 to TRBJ2-7; weak D call: TRBD2 (5 bases). CDR3 length equals 14 residues. V lost 5 bases to trimming and J lost 6 bases, with 17 bases between them. CDR3 DNA sequence: TGTGCCAGCAGTCCCCCCTGGATGGGAGCCGAGCAGTACTTC. Amino acid sequence: CASSPPWMGAEQYF.

The gene calls are TRBV24-1 and TRBJ2-3; the D gene is possibly TRBD1 (5 bases). This CDR3 comprises 14 residues. Trimming removed 4 bases at V and 4 bases at J, with 11 bases between. CDR1 KGHDR and CDR2 SFDVKD come from the germline V gene. In DNA form, the CDR3 reads TGTGCCACCAGTGACCCCCAGGGTCCAGATACGCAGTATTTT. Protein: CATSDPQGPDTQYF.

For the CDR3, the DNA is TGTGCCAGTAGATTCACCGGGACAGGGCTTTATGAGCAGTTCTTC. Its protein product is CASRFTGTGLYEQFF. This rearrangement joins TRBV12-3 or TRBV12-4 to TRBJ2-1, with 9 nucleotides matching TRBD1. This CDR3 is 15 amino acids long. With 9 bases clipped from V and 8 bases from J, the junction kept 14 bases outside the gene matches.

The rearrangement links TRBV24-1 to TRBJ2-1; 8 nucleotides line up with TRBD1. The trim removed 2 bases at V and 10 bases at J, leaving 9 bases unmatched. CDR3 length: 15 amino acids. Germline V CDR1 and CDR2: KGHDR, SFDVKD. The CDR3 DNA reads TGTGCCACCAGTGATTGGCAGGGGGCTATAGGGGAGCAGTTCTTC. Its protein product is CATSDWQGAIGEQFF.